The sequence of this T cell receptor (beta chain) was determined in a study of cytomegalovirus exposure and HLA in healthy donors. Study-wide background: Ancestry clustering placed more than 65% of 300 to 400 genotyped donors in the Caucasian-associated cluster. General study findings and limits: Follow-up analysis found HLA locus-dependent TCR association rates, highest for DRB1 and lowest for HLA-C. Altogether, 150 to 200 TCR beta chains were recorded as cytomegalovirus-associated. Later on, analysis showed that most CMV-associated TCR beta chains appeared to be HLA-restricted.

Primers for the PCR totalled 60 Vbeta and 13 Jbeta. The table came from immunoSEQ multiplex PCR; TCRdb's copy has only in-frame clones and leaves some out. This table holds around 130,000 clones, 75% to 85% found once. Details on this clone: The antigen remains unidentified.

The V gene lost 4 bases and the J gene lost 4 bases, with 14 bases spanning the gap. The germline V gene encodes CDR1 SGHNT and CDR2 YYREEE (reference sequence). The CDR3 spans 14 residues. This chain uses TRBV5-4 with TRBJ1-1; D not certain. This clonotype was obtained from a girl between 2 and 10 years old in good health and CMV-seronegative. Sequences were obtained from PBMCs. The CDR3 loop is CASSTGPGSTEAFF. CDR3 DNA: TGTGCCAGCAGCACCGGACCGGGGAGCACTGAAGCTTTCTTT.